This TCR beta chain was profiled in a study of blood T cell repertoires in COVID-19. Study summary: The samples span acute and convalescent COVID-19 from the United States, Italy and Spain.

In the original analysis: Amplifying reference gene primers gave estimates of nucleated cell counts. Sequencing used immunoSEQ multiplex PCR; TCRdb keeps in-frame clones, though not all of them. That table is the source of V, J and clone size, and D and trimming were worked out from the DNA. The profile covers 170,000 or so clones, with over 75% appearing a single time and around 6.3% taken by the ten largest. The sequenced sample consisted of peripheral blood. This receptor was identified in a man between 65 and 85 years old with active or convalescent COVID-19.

Here the CDR3 reads CASMHGFGSPLHF. The CDR3 DNA sequence: TGTGCCAGTATGCACGGGTTTGGTTCACCCCTCCACTTT. The chain uses TRBV19 and TRBJ1-6; D is unresolved. Germline lookup yields CDR1 LNHDA and CDR2 SQIVND (reference sequence). CDR3 length equals 13 residues. V dropped 7 bases and J dropped 9 bases, with 13 bases sitting between them.